The 30 T cell receptor beta chains below all came from one sample that was sequenced in a study of OX40 agonist ivuxolimab in advanced cancers. Receptor amplification or capture employed the immunoSEQ multiplex PCR assay. Here the immuneACCESS table is served through TCRdb, limited to in-frame sequences with V and J called. Missing clones are a known gap in these copies; in checked studies unresolved V genes cover under half, and the rest lacks a known reason. This sample gives 45,000 or so clones in total; 84% of them show up just once. The ten largest clones represent 2% to 3% of the sample. This specimen was CD4+ or CD8+ T cells sorted from blood, taken in a trial of the OX40 agonist ivuxolimab. These receptors came from an adult with an advanced solid tumor such as melanoma, head and neck, liver or kidney cancer.

J is TRBJ2-5 and V is TRBV7-9; TRBD2 agrees at 12 bases. J lost 6 bases, V lost 2 bases, and 10 bases had no gene match. From germline, CDR1 is SEHNR and CDR2 FQNEAQ (reference sequence). This CDR3 has 17 residues. In DNA form, the CDR3 reads TGTGCCAGCAGCTTATGGTCTAGCGGGAGGGCGACGAAGACCCAGTACTTC. This codes for CASSLWSSGRATKTQYF.

The chain couples TRBV6-1 to TRBJ2-7; 8 bases map to TRBD2. The CDR3 is 14 residues long. Germline CDR1 reads MNHNS; CDR2 reads SASEGT. V was clipped by 7 bases and J by 4 bases; unmatched bases: 9. The CDR3 reads CASTRGSGSYEQYF. Written as DNA, the CDR3 is TGTGCCAGCACCCGGGGGAGCGGGAGTTACGAGCAGTACTTC.

The chain uses TRBV18 and TRBJ2-1, with TRBD2 matching 7 bases. The CDR3 spans 16 residues. CDR1 is KGHSH, CDR2 LQKENI, per germline. Germline trimming cut 3 bases from V and 3 bases from J; bases unmatched to any gene: 8. In DNA, the CDR3 is TGTGCCAGCTCACCGCCCGACGGGGAGGGCTACAATGAGCAGTTCTTC. Protein product: CASSPPDGEGYNEQFF.

The chain joins TRBV18 to TRBJ1-2; TRBD1 aligns across 9 bases. V was clipped by 2 bases and J by 6 bases; unmatched bases: 16. The germline V gene has CDR1 KGHSH and CDR2 LQKENI. The CDR3 length is 18 residues. DNA for the CDR3: TGTGCCAGCTCACCATTAGGGGGACAGGGTTCGTCTATGGATGGCTACACCTTC. The encoded protein is CASSPLGGQGSSMDGYTF.

This chain joins TRBV13 and TRBJ1-1, with D possibly matching TRBD1 (5 bases). CDR1 and CDR2 from the germline V gene are PRHDT and FYEKMQ (reference sequence). This CDR3 spans 13 amino acids. The V end was cut by 7 bases, the J end by 8 bases, with 17 bases between. The CDR3 spells CASIVRGRIEAFF. As DNA, the CDR3 is TGTGCCAGCATAGTCCGGGGACGGATAGAAGCTTTCTTT.

V is TRBV5-1 and J is TRBJ2-3; 10 positions match TRBD2. The V gene's germline CDR1 is SGHRS and CDR2 YFSETQ. This CDR3 is 16 amino acids long. With V trimmed by 0 bases and J by 3 bases, 4 bases remained unmatched. The CDR3 bases are TGCGCCAGCAGCTTGGCTAGCGGGAGAAGGACAGATACGCAGTATTTT. The encoded protein is CASSLASGRRTDTQYF. Supplemented by reference TRBV5-1 and TRBJ2-3, the full variable domain reads KAGVTQTPRYLIKTRGQQVTLSCSPISGHRSVSWYQQTPGQGLQFLFEYFSETQRNKGNFPGRFSGRQFSNSRSEMNVSTLELGDSALYLCASSLASGRRTDTQYFGPGTRLTVL.

V and J are TRBV7-2 and TRBJ1-5; 8 positions agree with TRBD1. The CDR3 loop spans 13 amino acids. The V gene end was trimmed by 8 bases and the J gene end by 5 bases; junction bases not matched to a gene: 5. The V gene's germline CDR1 is SGHTA and CDR2 FQGNSA. In DNA form, the CDR3 reads TGTGCCAGCGGTCAGGGGGCAGATCAGCCCCAGCATTTT. This encodes CASGQGADQPQHF.

The rearrangement joins TRBV7-2 to TRBJ2-3; the D gene is possibly TRBD1 (5 bases). CDR1 is SGHTA and CDR2 is FQGNSA in the germline V gene. Trimming removed 5 bases from V and 5 bases from J, with 17 bases in between. The CDR3 is made up of 15 amino acids. The CDR3 sequence is CASSTRLGARDTQYF. The CDR3 bases are TGTGCCAGCAGCACCCGTCTTGGGGCCCGAGATACGCAGTATTTT.

The CDR3 DNA reads as TGTGCCAGTAGTCTGGGACTAGCGGAAAGCTCCTACGAGCAGTACTTC. Encoded protein: CASSLGLAESSYEQYF. The chain joins TRBV19 to TRBJ2-7; 11 positions match TRBD2. Germline values: CDR1 LNHDA, CDR2 SQIVND (reference sequence). The CDR3 is 16 amino acids. With V trimmed by 5 bases and J by 0 bases, 6 bases remained unmatched.

V usage is TRBV19 and J usage is TRBJ2-4, with TRBD1 matching 10 bases. This CDR3 is 14 amino acids long. CDR1 LNHDA and CDR2 SQIVND come from the germline V gene (reference sequence). With 5 bases clipped from V and 8 bases from J, the junction kept 6 bases outside the gene matches. DNA of the CDR3: TGTGCCAGTAGTCCGGGACAGGGGAGGGACATTCAGTACTTC. This sequence encodes CASSPGQGRDIQYF.

V usage is TRBV11-2 and J usage is TRBJ1-1, with no clear D. The length of the CDR3 is 13 residues. The germline V gene encodes CDR1 SGHAT and CDR2 FQNNGV. Between the trimmed V and J ends, which lost 1 base and 7 bases, there was a span of 10 bases. The CDR3: CASSLVIQFEAFF. The CDR3 DNA sequence: TGTGCCAGCAGCTTAGTCATCCAGTTTGAAGCTTTCTTT.

The chain joins TRBV7-2 to TRBJ2-4; a possible D gene is TRBD2 (6 bases). Germline-derived CDR1 and CDR2 are SGHTA and FQGNSA. The CDR3 extends over 15 amino acids. V lost 2 bases and J lost 2, with 10 bases in between. The CDR3 coding sequence is TGTGCCAGCAGCTTACAGGGAGGATCCAAAAACATTCAGTACTTC. The encoded protein is CASSLQGGSKNIQYF. Combining the CDR3 with reference TRBV7-2 and TRBJ2-4 gives the whole variable domain GAGVSQSPSNKVTEKGKDVELRCDPISGHTALYWYRQSLGQGLEFLIYFQGNSAPDKSGLPSDRFSAERTGGSVSTLTIQRTQQEDSAVYLCASSLQGGSKNIQYFGAGTRLSVL.

This clone has just one count. For the CDR3, the DNA is TGTGCCACCAGCAGAGAGGGGGGAGGGAATTCACCCCTCCACTTT. Amino acids: CATSREGGGNSPLHF. The chain links TRBV15 to TRBJ1-6; TRBD1 might be the D (5 bases). With 0 bases removed from V and 7 bases from J, the gap between germline ends came to 10 bases. CDR3 size: 15 residues. CDR1 and CDR2 from the germline V gene are LNHNV and YYDKDF (reference sequence). The full variable domain, rest sourced from reference TRBV15 and TRBJ1-6, is DAMVIQNPRYQVTQFGKPVTLSCSQTLNHNVMYWYQQKSSQAPKLLFHYYDKDFNNEADTPDNFQSRRPNTSFCFLDIRSPGLGDTAMYLCATSREGGGNSPLHFGNGTRLTVT.

V is TRBV7-2 and J is TRBJ1-1; D uncertain. CDR3 length: 13 amino acids. Germline CDR1 SGHTA, CDR2 FQGNSA. V was trimmed by 5 bases and J by 4 bases, leaving 11 bases between them. CDR3 in DNA: TGTGCCAGCAGCAAGATTTGGGGCACTGAAGCTTTCTTT. Protein: CASSKIWGTEAFF.

This chain uses TRBV6-1 with TRBJ1-2; D is perhaps TRBD1 (5 bases). The germline V gene encodes CDR1 MNHNS and CDR2 SASEGT. V was clipped by 4 bases and J by 8 bases, with 17 bases between them. The CDR3 has 14 residues. CDR3 nucleotide sequence: TGTGCCAGCAGTGTGGGGGTAGGTCAAGCGGGCTACACCTTC. Its translation: CASSVGVGQAGYTF.

V is TRBV7-9 and J is TRBJ1-4, with 7 bases fitting TRBD1. The ends lost 2 bases at V and 8 bases at J; junction bases unmatched: 8. Germline assignment: CDR1 SEHNR and CDR2 FQNEAQ (reference sequence). CDR3 length: 15 residues. The CDR3: CASSLWQGDLEKLFF. Here the CDR3 DNA reads TGTGCCAGCAGCTTATGGCAGGGGGATCTGGAAAAACTGTTTTTT.

The CDR3 DNA reads TGTGCCACGGGTGGGGGTAGCGGCCGCACAGATACGCAGTATTTT. The encoded protein is CATGGGSGRTDTQYF. The V call is TRBV6-1, the J call TRBJ2-3; weak D call: TRBD2 (6 bases). The V end lost 10 bases, the J end lost 1 base, and 18 bases lay between the germline ends. Germline assignment: CDR1 MNHNS and CDR2 SASEGT. This CDR3 is 15 amino acids long.

V is TRBV2 and J is TRBJ1-2; possible D gene TRBD1, 6 bases. CDR3 length equals 17 residues. CDR1 and CDR2 (germline): SNHLY, FYNNEI. V was clipped by 5 bases and J by 0 bases, with 19 bases between them. The CDR3 DNA reads TGTGCCAGCAGTACTTTTCCGGACAGCGAAGCTAACTATGGCTACACCTTC. Translated, it gives CASSTFPDSEANYGYTF.

V and J are TRBV19 and TRBJ2-2; 9 nucleotides match TRBD1. The germline V gene has CDR1 LNHDA and CDR2 SQIVND (reference sequence). CDR3 length: 15 amino acids. The V gene end was trimmed by 5 bases and the J gene end by 6 bases; junction bases not matched to a gene: 7. As DNA, the CDR3 is TGTGCCAGTAGTCCCAGGACAGGGGTTCCCGGGGAGCTGTTTTTT. Translating gives CASSPRTGVPGELFF.

This chain joins TRBV7-9 and TRBJ2-3; 8 nucleotides agree with TRBD2. Germline CDR1 reads SEHNR; CDR2 reads FQNEAQ (reference sequence). The ends lost 5 bases at V and 0 bases at J; junction bases unmatched: 4. The length of the CDR3 is 15 residues. The CDR3 spells CASSTTSASTDTQYF. For the CDR3, the DNA is TGTGCCAGCAGCACGACTAGCGCCAGCACAGATACGCAGTATTTT.

Only a few counts were recorded for this clone. The gene calls are TRBV7-9 and TRBJ2-7, with a tentative D call TRBD1 (5 bases). Germline CDR1 SEHNR, CDR2 FQNEAQ (reference sequence). This CDR3 is 12 amino acids long. Trimming took 6 bases from V and 1 from J, leaving 7 bases between them. The CDR3 here is CASRSGSYEQYF. The CDR3, as DNA: TGTGCCAGCAGGTCAGGGTCCTACGAGCAGTACTTC.

The rearrangement uses TRBV2 and TRBJ1-3, with D tentatively TRBD1 (6 bases). The CDR3 totals 14 residues. With 6 bases removed from V and 2 bases from J, the gap between germline ends came to 11 bases. Germline V gene lookup returns CDR1 SNHLY and CDR2 FYNNEI. CDR3 amino acids: CASRLGGAGNTIYF. CDR3 DNA sequence: TGTGCCAGCAGACTAGGGGGGGCTGGAAACACCATATATTTT. The variable domain in full, completed from reference TRBV2 and TRBJ1-3, reads EPEVTQTPSHQVTQMGQEVILRCVPISNHLYFYWYRQILGQKVEFLVSFYNNEISEKSEIFDDQFSVERPDGSNFTLKIRSTKLEDSAMYFCASRLGGAGNTIYFGEGSWLTVV.

The chain is built from TRBV10-3 and TRBJ1-2; no reliable D call. Germline V gives CDR1 ENHRY, CDR2 SYGVKD. The CDR3 consists of 13 residues. Deletions cut 0 bases from V and 4 bases from J, with 6 bases between. For the CDR3, the DNA is TGTGCCATCAGTGAGTCGAACCTCTATGGCTACACCTTC. Its protein is CAISESNLYGYTF.

The rearrangement joins TRBV6-1 to TRBJ2-1; TRBD2 matches 13 bases. The germline V gene has CDR1 MNHNS and CDR2 SASEGT. This CDR3 has 19 residues. The trim removed 4 bases at V and 0 bases at J, leaving 9 bases unmatched. The CDR3 region is CASSGGLAGARSSYNEQFF. The CDR3 nucleotides read TGTGCCAGCAGTGGAGGACTAGCGGGGGCCCGGAGCTCCTACAATGAGCAGTTCTTC.

This clone was picked up a small number of times. The chain links TRBV7-2 to TRBJ2-4, with 7 nucleotides matching TRBD2. Losses at the gene ends were 2 bases for V and 11 bases for J; bases not matched to a gene: 9. The CDR3 extends over 14 amino acids. Per germline, CDR1 SGHTA and CDR2 FQGNSA. The CDR3 DNA follows: TGTGCCAGCAGCTTAACCCCGACTAGCCCCTTTCAGTACTTC. Protein: CASSLTPTSPFQYF.

The genes are TRBV10-2 and TRBJ1-1, with D unresolved. The CDR3 is made up of 14 amino acids. Trimming shortened V by 2 bases and J by 1 base, and 8 bases separated the two germline ends. Germline V gives CDR1 WSHSY, CDR2 SAAADI. The DNA for the CDR3 is TGCGCCAGCAGTGAGGTGGGCCGGAACACTGAAGCTTTCTTT. Protein: CASSEVGRNTEAFF.

The rearrangement joins TRBV9 to TRBJ2-1; the D gene could be TRBD1 or TRBD2 (6 bases each). This CDR3 is 15 amino acids long. Trimming left V 3 bases short and J 0 bases short, with 10 bases between. CDR1 and CDR2 from the germline V gene are SGDLS and YYNGEE. CDR3 DNA: TGTGCCAGCAGCGAGAGGGGGGACTCCTACAATGAGCAGTTCTTC. Protein: CASSERGDSYNEQFF.

Remarks on this clone: Other DNA variants within this sample encode the same CDR3. This chain connects TRBV5-1 to TRBJ1-1, with 9 bases that match TRBD1. There are 14 residues in the CDR3. The V gene end was trimmed by 7 bases and the J gene end by 0 bases; junction bases not matched to a gene: 4. Germline V gene sequence: CDR1 SGHRS, CDR2 YFSETQ. The CDR3 DNA reads TGCGCCAGCTTCCGGGACAGGGTGAACACTGAAGCTTTCTTT. Amino acid sequence: CASFRDRVNTEAFF.

V gene TRBV5-1 combines with J gene TRBJ2-3; weak D call: TRBD1 (5 bases). V was shortened by 6 bases and J by 0 bases, with 14 bases between the two germline ends. Germline assignment: CDR1 SGHRS and CDR2 YFSETQ. CDR3 size: 15 residues. Here the CDR3 DNA reads TGCGCCAGCACCCCTTCTCCAGGGAGCACAGATACGCAGTATTTT. Translated, it gives CASTPSPGSTDTQYF.

The rearrangement uses TRBV11-2 and TRBJ1-4; D not resolved. The CDR3 covers 12 residues. The germline V gene has CDR1 SGHAT and CDR2 FQNNGV. V was pared by 4 bases and J by 8 bases, with 8 bases between. CDR3 nucleotide sequence: TGTGCCAGCAGCTCCTCCCGAGAAAAACTGTTTTTT. Its translation: CASSSSREKLFF.